This TCR beta chain was identified during a study of T cell repertoires in cytomegalovirus infection. Regarding this clonotype: Its antigen is unknown.

TCRdb reanalysed the reads using MiXCR and keeps one entry per CDR3 protein. The sample contains about 830,000 distinct CDR3 sequences, 30% to 35% of which appear only once. V was clipped by 4 bases and J by 3 bases; unmatched bases: 3. This CDR3 is 13 amino acids long. The germline V gene encodes CDR1 SGHDT and CDR2 YYEEEE. The source of this sequence is a human donor in good health (CMV status not recorded). Some clones in this sample may be carry-over from other donors' samples. Source: cultured CD8+ T cells from PBMCs, taken from culture after CMV antigen stimulation. The chain joins TRBV5-6 to TRBJ2-7, with TRBD1 matching 8 bases. CDR3 sequence: CASSGDRRYEQYF. CDR3 DNA: TGTGCCAGCAGCGGGGACAGGCGCTACGAGCAGTACTTC.